This passage covers 10 T cell receptor beta chains from one sample sequenced in a study of shared clonotypes between healthy human individuals. The repertoire was sequenced with immunoSEQ multiplex PCR; TCRdb's copy has only in-frame clones and lacks some. Of about 490,000 clones listed, around 80% are singletons. The sample comprised PBMCs. These receptor sequences come from a woman between 40 and 55 years old in good health. Some clones in this sample may be carry-over from other donors' samples.

The chain links TRBV7-6 to TRBJ2-3, with 8 bases that match TRBD2. With 5 bases clipped from V and 5 bases from J, the junction kept 6 bases outside the gene matches. Germline CDR1 reads SGHVS; CDR2 reads FNYEAQ. CDR3 length equals 14 residues. CDR3 protein: CASSLSGIVDTQYF. CDR3 bases: TGTGCCAGCAGCCTTAGCGGGATAGTAGATACGCAGTATTTT.

The rearrangement joins TRBV5-1 to TRBJ2-7; 8 positions match TRBD1. Germline lookup yields CDR1 SGHRS and CDR2 YFSETQ. The CDR3 contains 14 residues. J gave up 1 base and V 5 bases, and 5 bases lay outside the gene matches. CDR3 amino acids: CASRDQGASYEQYF. As DNA, the CDR3 is TGCGCCAGCAGGGACCAGGGGGCGTCCTACGAGCAGTACTTC.

This sequence joins TRBV4-1 and TRBJ2-2; TRBD2 aligns across 7 bases. The CDR3 has 16 residues. Germline lookup yields CDR1 MGHRA and CDR2 YSYEKL. Trimming cost V 1 base and J 1 base; bases outside gene matches: 3. CDR3 bases: TGCGCCAGCAGCCAAGCTGCTAGCGGGAACACCGGGGAGCTGTTTTTT. This translates into CASSQAASGNTGELFF.

The chain carries TRBV9 and TRBJ2-1, with 13 nucleotides matching TRBD2. The J segment lost 4 bases and the V segment lost 0 bases, leaving 4 bases of the junction unmatched. The CDR3 has 17 residues. CDR1 is SGDLS and CDR2 is YYNGEE in the germline V gene. As DNA, the CDR3 is TGTGCCAGCAGCGTAGCGGGACTAGCGGGGTCATACAATGAGCAGTTCTTC. Protein product: CASSVAGLAGSYNEQFF.

V is TRBV11-2 and J is TRBJ2-5; D not certain. This CDR3 is 13 amino acids long. The ends were cut back, 1 base at V and 9 bases at J, with 12 bases in the middle. Germline lookup yields CDR1 SGHAT and CDR2 FQNNGV. CDR3 sequence reads: CASSLGQSVAQYF. The CDR3 coding sequence is TGTGCCAGCAGCTTAGGTCAGTCCGTGGCCCAGTACTTC.

The chain joins TRBV5-5 to TRBJ1-1; D is ambiguous. Germline V gene data show CDR1 as SGHKS and CDR2 as YYEKEE (reference sequence). Trimming left V 2 bases short and J 0 bases short, with 5 bases between. The CDR3 consists of 13 residues. CDR3 loop: CASSFAVNTEAFF. CDR3 bases: TGTGCCAGCAGCTTTGCGGTGAACACTGAAGCTTTCTTT.

The chain couples TRBV4-3 to TRBJ2-7; TRBD2 is a possible D gene (6 bases). Trimming stripped 5 bases from V and 2 bases from J, with 16 bases between. Germline V gives CDR1 LGHNA, CDR2 YSLEER. This CDR3 has 15 residues. CDR3 sequence (DNA): TGCGCCAGCAGCGAAGCCGTAGCGGCAACCTACGAGCAGTACTTC. Amino acids: CASSEAVAATYEQYF.

Written as DNA, the CDR3 is TGTGCCAGCAGCCCCCGCGGGGACATATTCGCCGGGGAGCTGTTTTTT. Translating it yields CASSPRGDIFAGELFF. This rearrangement joins TRBV9 to TRBJ2-2; D may match TRBD1 or TRBD2 (6 bases each). Trimming took 4 bases from V and 6 from J, leaving 19 bases between them. Germline lookup yields CDR1 SGDLS and CDR2 YYNGEE. The CDR3 consists of 16 residues.

The CDR3 loop reads CASSPKTGSVNQPQHF. The CDR3 DNA reads as TGTGCCAGCAGCCCCAAGACAGGATCGGTGAATCAGCCCCAGCATTTT. The rearrangement joins TRBV7-2 to TRBJ1-5; tentatively, D is TRBD1 (6 bases). The CDR3 covers 16 residues. Germline V CDR1 and CDR2: SGHTA, FQGNSA. Deletions cut 5 bases from V and 4 bases from J, with 18 bases between. The variable domain in full, with the rest retrieved from reference TRBV7-2 and TRBJ1-5, is GAGVSQSPSNKVTEKGKDVELRCDPISGHTALYWYRQSLGQGLEFLIYFQGNSAPDKSGLPSDRFSAERTGGSVSTLTIQRTQQEDSAVYLCASSPKTGSVNQPQHFGDGTRLSIL.

The gene calls are TRBV30 and TRBJ2-7; 11 bases align to TRBD2. CDR3 size: 15 residues. Looked up from germline, CDR1 is GTSNPN and CDR2 is SVGIG (reference sequence). The J segment lost 3 bases and the V segment lost 1 base, leaving 5 bases of the junction unmatched. CDR3: CAWSGGLAGFYEQYF. The CDR3 DNA reads TGTGCCTGGAGTGGCGGACTAGCGGGTTTCTACGAGCAGTACTTC.